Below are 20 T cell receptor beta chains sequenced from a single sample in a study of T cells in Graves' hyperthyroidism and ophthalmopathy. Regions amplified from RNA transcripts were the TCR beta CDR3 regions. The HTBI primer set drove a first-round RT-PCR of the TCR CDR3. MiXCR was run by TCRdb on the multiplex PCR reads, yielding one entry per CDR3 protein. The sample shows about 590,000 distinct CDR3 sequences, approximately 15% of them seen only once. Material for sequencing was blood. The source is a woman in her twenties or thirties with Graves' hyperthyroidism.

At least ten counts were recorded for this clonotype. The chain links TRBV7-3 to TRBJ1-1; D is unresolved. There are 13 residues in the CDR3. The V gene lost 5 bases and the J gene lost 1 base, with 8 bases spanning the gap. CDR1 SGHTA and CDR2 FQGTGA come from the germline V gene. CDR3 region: CASSKGKNTEAFF. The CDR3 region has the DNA TGTGCCAGCAGCAAAGGGAAGAACACTGAAGCTTTCTTT.

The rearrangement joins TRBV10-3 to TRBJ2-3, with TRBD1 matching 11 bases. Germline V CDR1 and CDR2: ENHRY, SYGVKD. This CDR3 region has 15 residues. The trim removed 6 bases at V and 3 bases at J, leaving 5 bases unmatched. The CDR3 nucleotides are TGTGCCATCAGCTCCGGGACAGGGGGAACAGATACGCAGTATTTT. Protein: CAISSGTGGTDTQYF.

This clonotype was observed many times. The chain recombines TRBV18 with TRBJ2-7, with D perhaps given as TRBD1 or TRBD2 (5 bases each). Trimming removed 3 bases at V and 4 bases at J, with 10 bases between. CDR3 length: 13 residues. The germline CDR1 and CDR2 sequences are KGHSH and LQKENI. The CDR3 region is CASSPGVLYEQYF. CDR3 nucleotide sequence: TGTGCCAGCTCACCGGGGGTCTTGTACGAGCAGTACTTC.

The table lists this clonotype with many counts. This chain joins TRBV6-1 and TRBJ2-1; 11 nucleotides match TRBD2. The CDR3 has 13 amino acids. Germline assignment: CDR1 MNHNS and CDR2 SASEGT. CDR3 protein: CACAEGLAASQFF. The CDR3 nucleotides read TGTGCTTGTGCGGAGGGACTAGCGGCCTCGCAGTTCTTC.

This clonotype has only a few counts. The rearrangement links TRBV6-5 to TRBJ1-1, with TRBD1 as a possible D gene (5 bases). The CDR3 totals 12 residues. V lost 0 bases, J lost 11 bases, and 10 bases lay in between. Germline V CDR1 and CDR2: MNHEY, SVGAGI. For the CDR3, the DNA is TGTGCCAGCAGTTACTCGGGCAGGGCGGCTTTCTTT. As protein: CASSYSGRAAFF.

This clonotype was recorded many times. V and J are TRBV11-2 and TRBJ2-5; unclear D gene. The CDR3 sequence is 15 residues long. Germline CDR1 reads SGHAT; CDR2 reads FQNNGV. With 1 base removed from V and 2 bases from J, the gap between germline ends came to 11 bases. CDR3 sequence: CASSLVKGRQETQYF. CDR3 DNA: TGTGCCAGCAGCTTAGTTAAGGGCCGACAAGAGACCCAGTACTTC.

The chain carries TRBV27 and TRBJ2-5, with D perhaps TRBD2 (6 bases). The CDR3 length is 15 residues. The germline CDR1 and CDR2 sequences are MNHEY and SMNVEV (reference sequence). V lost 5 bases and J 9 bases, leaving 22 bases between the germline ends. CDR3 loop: CASSPSLREEKSQYF. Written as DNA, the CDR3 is TGTGCCAGCAGTCCTTCATTAAGGGAGGAAAAATCCCAGTACTTC.

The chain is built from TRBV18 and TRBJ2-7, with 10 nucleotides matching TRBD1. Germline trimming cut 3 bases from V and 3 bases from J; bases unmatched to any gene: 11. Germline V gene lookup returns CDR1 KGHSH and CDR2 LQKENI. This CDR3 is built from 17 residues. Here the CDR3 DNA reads TGTGCCAGCTCACCTCGGGACAGGGGCCGAGGAAGCTACGAGCAGTACTTC. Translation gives CASSPRDRGRGSYEQYF.

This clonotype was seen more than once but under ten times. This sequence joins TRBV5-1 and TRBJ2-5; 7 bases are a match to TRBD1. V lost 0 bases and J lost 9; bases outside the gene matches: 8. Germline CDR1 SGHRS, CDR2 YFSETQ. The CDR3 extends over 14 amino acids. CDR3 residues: CASSLATGVWAQYF. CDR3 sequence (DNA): TGCGCCAGCAGCTTGGCCACAGGGGTTTGGGCCCAGTACTTC.

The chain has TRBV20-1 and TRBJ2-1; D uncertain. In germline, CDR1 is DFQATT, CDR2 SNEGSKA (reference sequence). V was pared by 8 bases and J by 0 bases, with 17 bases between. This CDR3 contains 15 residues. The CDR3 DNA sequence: TGCAGTTTACAAGGGCAGGTGACCTCCTACAATGAGCAGTTCTTC. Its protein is CSLQGQVTSYNEQFF.

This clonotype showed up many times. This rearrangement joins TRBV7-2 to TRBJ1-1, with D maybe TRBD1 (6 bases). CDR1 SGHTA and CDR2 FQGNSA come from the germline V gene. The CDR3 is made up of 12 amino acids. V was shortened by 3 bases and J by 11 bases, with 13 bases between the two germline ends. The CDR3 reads CASSLGGTSAFF. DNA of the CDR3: TGTGCCAGCAGCTTGGGAGGGACATCGGCTTTCTTT.

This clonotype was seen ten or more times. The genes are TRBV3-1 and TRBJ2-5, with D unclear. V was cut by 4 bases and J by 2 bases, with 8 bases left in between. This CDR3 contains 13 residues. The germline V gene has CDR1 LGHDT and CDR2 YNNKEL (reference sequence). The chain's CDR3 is CASSPGVQETQYF. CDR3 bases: TGTGCCAGCAGCCCTGGAGTGCAAGAGACCCAGTACTTC.

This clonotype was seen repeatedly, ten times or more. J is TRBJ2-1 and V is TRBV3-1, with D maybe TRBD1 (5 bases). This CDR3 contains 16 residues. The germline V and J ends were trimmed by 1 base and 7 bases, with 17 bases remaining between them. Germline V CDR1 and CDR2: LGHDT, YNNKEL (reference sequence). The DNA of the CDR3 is TGTGCCAGCAGCCAAGGCGGACATATTCGACGGAATGAGCAGTTCTTC. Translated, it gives CASSQGGHIRRNEQFF.

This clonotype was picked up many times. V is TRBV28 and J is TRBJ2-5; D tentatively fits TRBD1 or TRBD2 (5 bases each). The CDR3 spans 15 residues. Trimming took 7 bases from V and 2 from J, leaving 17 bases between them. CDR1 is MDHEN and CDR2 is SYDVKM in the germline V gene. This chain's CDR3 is CASTPGWGPQETQYF. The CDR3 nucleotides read TGTGCCAGCACCCCGGGGTGGGGCCCTCAAGAGACCCAGTACTTC.

The CDR3 here is CATSSHGRADNEQFF. The CDR3 coding sequence is TGTGCCACCAGCAGTCATGGGAGGGCCGATAATGAGCAGTTCTTC. The chain employs TRBV15 and TRBJ2-1, with 7 bases fitting TRBD2. V was clipped by 3 bases and J by 7 bases; unmatched bases: 9. The CDR3 length is 15 residues. The germline CDR1 and CDR2 sequences are LNHNV and YYDKDF (reference sequence).

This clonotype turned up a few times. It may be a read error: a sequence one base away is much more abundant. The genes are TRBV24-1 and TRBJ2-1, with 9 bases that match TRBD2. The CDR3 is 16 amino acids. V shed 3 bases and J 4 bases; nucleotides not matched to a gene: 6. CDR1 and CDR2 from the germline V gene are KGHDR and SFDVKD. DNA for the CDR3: TGTGCCACCAGTGATCCGGGACTAGCTCCTTACAATGAGCAGTTCTTC. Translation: CATSDPGLAPYNEQFF.

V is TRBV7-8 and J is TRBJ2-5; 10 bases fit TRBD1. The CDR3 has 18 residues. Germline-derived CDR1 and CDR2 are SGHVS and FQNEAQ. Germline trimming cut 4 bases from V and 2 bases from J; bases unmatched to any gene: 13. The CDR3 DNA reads TGTGCCAGCAGCTCTGAGGCCGGGACAGGGGAATTACAAGAGACCCAGTACTTC. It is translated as CASSSEAGTGELQETQYF.

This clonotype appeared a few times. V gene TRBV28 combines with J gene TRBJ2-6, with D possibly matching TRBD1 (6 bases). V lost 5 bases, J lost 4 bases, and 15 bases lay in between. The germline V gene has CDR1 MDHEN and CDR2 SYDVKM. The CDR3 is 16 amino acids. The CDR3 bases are TGTGCCAGCAGTACCCGACAGGCTCCAGGGGCCAACGTCCTGACTTTC. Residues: CASSTRQAPGANVLTF. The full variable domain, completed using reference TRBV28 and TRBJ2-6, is DVKVTQSSRYLVKRTGEKVFLECVQDMDHENMFWYRQDPGLGLRLIYFSYDVKMKEKGDIPEGYSVSREKKERFSLILESASTNQTSMYLCASSTRQAPGANVLTFGAGSRLTVL.

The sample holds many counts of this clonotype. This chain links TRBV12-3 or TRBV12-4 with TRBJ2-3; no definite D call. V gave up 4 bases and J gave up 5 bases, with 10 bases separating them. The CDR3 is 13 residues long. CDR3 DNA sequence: TGTGCCAGCAGTTGGGCGATGGGAGATACGCAGTATTTT. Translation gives CASSWAMGDTQYF.

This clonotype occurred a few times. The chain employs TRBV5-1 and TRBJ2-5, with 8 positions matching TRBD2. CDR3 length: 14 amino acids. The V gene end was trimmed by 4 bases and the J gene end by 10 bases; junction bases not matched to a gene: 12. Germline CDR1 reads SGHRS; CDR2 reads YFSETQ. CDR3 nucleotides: TGCGCCAGCAGCCTACTAGCGGACGAGTCAATCCAGTACTTC. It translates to CASSLLADESIQYF.